The 18 T cell receptor beta chains presented below share a single source sample, sequenced in a study of tumor and adjacent non-tumor tissue in lung cancer. The template was RNA from unsorted bulk tissue. The normal lung tissue was taken more than 3 cm from the tumor edge. The library came from three nested PCR rounds adapted from ARM-PCR protocols. TCRdb reprocessed the multiplex PCR reads with MiXCR, giving one entry per CDR3 protein. The repertoire consists of over 80,000 distinct CDR3 sequences, with about 80% occurring once and the leading ten covering about 30%. Sequencing was carried out using distant non-tumor lung tissue. The source of these receptors is a man in his fifties or sixties with small cell lung cancer.

Comments on this clonotype: The junction and the germline gene differ at one end; a read error may be behind it. The chain couples TRBV4-1 to TRBJ1-1; D is undetermined. Germline V lookup: CDR1 MGHRA, CDR2 YSYEKL. The CDR3 length is 14 residues. CDR3 sequence: CARSQPIINTGAFF. In nucleotides, the CDR3 is TGCGCCAGGAGCCAACCTATAATAAACACTGGAGCTTTCTTT.

V usage is TRBV6-1 and J usage is TRBJ2-7; D call uncertain. Germline-derived CDR1 and CDR2 are MNHNS and SASEGT. The CDR3 is 12 residues long. For the CDR3, the DNA is TGTGCCTGCAGTGAACAGAGTTACGAGCAGTACGTC. It translates to CACSEQSYEQYV.

A remark on this clonotype: It may be a read error: a sequence one base away is much more abundant. The rearrangement uses TRBV29-1 and TRBJ2-3, with no clear D. The DNA end is a closer match to TRBJ1-5, so the J assignment may be wrong. The germline CDR1 and CDR2 sequences are SQVTM and ANQGSEA. This CDR3 is 14 amino acids long. CDR3: CSVENGVALDTQHF. CDR3 nucleotides: TGCAGCGTTGAAAACGGGGTTGCCCTAGATACGCAGCATTTT.

Note on this clonotype: A much bigger clone sits one base away, suggesting this may be a read error. The V and J genes are TRBV20-1 and TRBJ2-5; 9 bases align to TRBD2. CDR3 length: 13 residues. Germline CDR1 and CDR2: DFQATT and SNEGSKA (reference sequence). In nucleotides, the CDR3 is TGTGGACCCGGCGGGAGGGCTGGGGAGACCCAGTACTTC. Its protein product is CGPGGRAGETQYF.

Remarks on this clonotype: A read error may produce the germline difference seen at one junction end. This rearrangement joins TRBV6-1 to TRBJ2-2, with D tentatively TRBD2 (5 bases). In germline, CDR1 is MNHNS, CDR2 SASEGT. The CDR3 is made up of 14 amino acids. The CDR3 DNA is TGTGCCAGCACCGTCGAGCGGAACACCGGAGAGCTGTTTTTT. Amino acid sequence: CASTVERNTGELFF.

Of note for this clonotype: A much larger clone sits a single nucleotide away, making a read error possible. The chain is built from TRBV20-1 and TRBJ1-2; tentative D call: TRBD1 (5 bases). CDR1 is DFQATT, CDR2 SNEGSKA, per germline (reference sequence). The CDR3 loop spans 12 amino acids. CDR3: CSVRTETRGYAF. The CDR3 DNA follows: TGCAGTGTTCGAACCGAGACGAGGGGCTACGCCTTC.

There are many counts of this clonotype. This sequence joins TRBV20-1 and TRBJ2-4; D not certain. The CDR3 is made up of 14 amino acids. Trimming pared 5 bases from V and 7 bases from J, leaving 18 bases between. The germline CDR1 and CDR2 sequences are DFQATT and SNEGSKA (reference sequence). This CDR3 reads CSAGELGRSNIQYF. The DNA of the CDR3 is TGCAGTGCTGGGGAATTAGGCAGGTCCAACATTCAGTACTTC.

As for this clonotype: One junction end disagrees with the germline gene, perhaps due to a read error. The genes are TRBV4-2 and TRBJ2-1, with D possibly matching TRBD2 (6 bases). Germline CDR1 and CDR2: LGHNA and YNFKEQ. This CDR3 spans 18 amino acids. CDR3 coding DNA: TGTGCGAGCAGCCCGATTAGCAGGAGGGCCGGAAGAGTAGATGAGCAGTTCTTC. It codes for CASSPISRRAGRVDEQFF.

Regarding this clonotype: Likely a read error: the CDR3 ends without its conserved phenylalanine or tryptophan. The chain employs TRBV6-2 or TRBV6-3 and TRBJ2-1; D is undetermined. There are 13 residues in the CDR3. Looked up from germline, CDR1 is MNHEY and CDR2 is SVGEGT. The CDR3 DNA follows: TGTGTCAGCAATACCGGTCCTAACAATGAGCAGTTCCTC. Residues: CVSNTGPNNEQFL.

This clonotype was found once. The junction does not match germline at one end; this may be a read error. The chain combines TRBV6-5 with TRBJ2-3, with TRBD2 identical over 7 bases. The CDR3 totals 14 residues. The germline gives CDR1 MNHEY, CDR2 SVGAGI. Here the CDR3 DNA reads TGTACCAGCACTAGACTAGCAGGCACAGATACGCTGTATTTT. Amino acid sequence: CTSTRLAGTDTLYF.

As to this clonotype: This could be a read error, since a much larger clone is one nucleotide away. The chain couples TRBV5-1 to TRBJ2-1, with no clear D. From germline, CDR1 is SGHRS and CDR2 YFSETQ. The CDR3 is made up of 14 amino acids. The germline V and J ends were trimmed by 10 bases and 0 bases, with 14 bases remaining between them. CDR3: CACGQDRSYNEQFF. The CDR3 bases are TGCGCCTGTGGGCAGGATCGCTCCTACAATGAGCAGTTCTTC.

Remarks on this clonotype: With a much larger clone just one base away, this may be a read error. The chain employs TRBV6-5 and TRBJ1-1; D remains ambiguous. Germline-derived CDR1 and CDR2 are MNHEY and SVGAGI. The CDR3 loop spans 13 amino acids. The CDR3: CVSRLAMNTEAFF. In DNA, the CDR3 is TGTGTCAGCAGGCTCGCCATGAACACTGAAGCTTTCTTT.

Written as DNA, the CDR3 is TGCGCCAGCAGCTCGGACAGCTACTCCTACGAGCAGTACTTC. Translating gives CASSSDSYSYEQYF. V and J are TRBV5-1 and TRBJ2-7, with a tentative D call TRBD1 (6 bases). Between the trimmed V and J ends, which lost 3 bases and 0 bases, there was a span of 10 bases. The V gene's germline CDR1 is SGHRS and CDR2 YFSETQ. The CDR3 has 14 residues.

On this clonotype itself: The conserved closing phenylalanine or tryptophan is absent in this CDR3, likely reflecting a read error. V and J are TRBV7-9 and TRBJ2-5; D unclear. Germline CDR1 and CDR2: SEHNR and FQNEAQ (reference sequence). The CDR3 runs to 14 residues. CDR3 in DNA: TGTGTCAGCAGCTACTCCACATGGTTCGAGACCCAGTACTTA. Translating it yields CVSSYSTWFETQYL.

Worth noting for this clonotype: A junction boundary mismatches the germline segment, possibly from a read error. CDR3 sequence (DNA): TGTGCCAGTAGCCAAGAGCTAGCGGATTACGAGCGGTACTTC. Amino acids: CASSQELADYERYF. The V gene is TRBV4-2, the J gene TRBJ2-7, with 7 positions matching TRBD2. The germline V gene encodes CDR1 LGHNA and CDR2 YNFKEQ. This CDR3 is built from 14 residues.

The J gene is TRBJ1-1, the V gene TRBV11-2; D is unresolved. The germline V and J ends were trimmed by 4 bases and 6 bases, with 12 bases remaining between them. Germline V gene data show CDR1 as SGHAT and CDR2 as FQNNGV. CDR3 length: 13 residues. CDR3 DNA: TGTGCCAGCAGCTCTCGTAATGGGCCTGAAGCTTTCTTT. Its translation: CASSSRNGPEAFF. The variable domain in full, with the rest retrieved from reference TRBV11-2 and TRBJ1-1, is EAGVAQSPRYKIIEKRQSVAFWCNPISGHATLYWYQQILGQGPKLLIQFQNNGVVDDSQLPKDRFSAERLKGVDSTLKIQPAKLEDSAVYLCASSSRNGPEAFFGQGTRLTVV.

On this clonotype itself: The junction departs from the called germline gene at one end, perhaps through a read error. This sequence joins TRBV11-2 and TRBJ2-4; D is ambiguous. CDR1 is SGHAT, CDR2 FQNNGV, per germline. This CDR3 has 15 residues. CDR3 in DNA: TGTGCCAGCAGCTCGGGCCACCCCGCCAAAAAGATTCAGTACTTC. This gives the protein CASSSGHPAKKIQYF.

On this clonotype: This sequence may be a read error, since a much larger clone differs from it by one base. The chain combines TRBV11-2 with TRBJ2-5; 7 bases align to TRBD1. Per germline, CDR1 SGHAT and CDR2 FQNNGV. Unmatched junction bases numbered 11, after V lost 3 bases and J lost 7 bases. This CDR3 comprises 15 residues. The chain's CDR3 is CASSFTTGRKVTQYF. The CDR3 DNA reads TGTGCCAGCAGCTTTACGACAGGGAGAAAGGTGACCCAGTACTTC.